This T cell receptor (beta chain) was sequenced in a study of radiation and T cells in renal cell carcinoma. The data were produced by immunoSEQ multiplex PCR, yet TCRdb's version contains in-frame clones alone and is incomplete. This table holds fewer than 200,000 clones, around 90% found once. Sample time point: blood 4 weeks post-SBRT, at nephrectomy. The treatment here: 15 Gy SBRT to primary tumor, nephrectomy 4 weeks later. Nephrectomy followed 15 Gy stereotactic body radiation by 4 weeks. Serial blood draws occurred at baseline and 2 and 4 weeks post-SBRT. Clear cell pathology was present in this patient's renal cell carcinoma. V lost 0 bases and J 5 bases, leaving 12 bases between the germline ends. Looked up from germline, CDR1 is SGHRS and CDR2 is YFSETQ. This CDR3 comprises 14 residues.

The material sequenced was blood, taken from a patient whose treatment included radiotherapy and nephrectomy. J is TRBJ2-7 and V is TRBV5-1; tentatively, D is TRBD1 (5 bases). This receptor was identified in a woman between 45 and 60 years old with renal cell carcinoma. The CDR3 here is CASSLGGALNEQYF. CDR3 DNA sequence: TGCGCCAGCAGCTTGGGGGGCGCTCTAAACGAGCAGTACTTC.